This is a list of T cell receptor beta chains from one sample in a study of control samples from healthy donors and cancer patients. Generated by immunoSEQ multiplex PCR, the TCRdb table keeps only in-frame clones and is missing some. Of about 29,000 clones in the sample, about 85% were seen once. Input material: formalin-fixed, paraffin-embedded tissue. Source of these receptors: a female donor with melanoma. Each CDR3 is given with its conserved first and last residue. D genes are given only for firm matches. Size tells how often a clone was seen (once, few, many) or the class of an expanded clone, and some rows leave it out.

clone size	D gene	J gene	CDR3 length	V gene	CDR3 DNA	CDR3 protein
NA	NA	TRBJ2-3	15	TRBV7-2	TGTGCCAGCAGCTTATGGAGCGTGCGCACAGATACGCAGTATTTT	CASSLWSVRTDTQYF
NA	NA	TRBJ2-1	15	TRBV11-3	TGTGCCAGCAGCTTAGGACCGATCGGCTACAATGAACAGTTCTTC	CASSLGPIGYNEQFF
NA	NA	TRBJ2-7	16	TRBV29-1	TGCAGCGTGACCATTTTATTGGGGGTGGGCTCCTACGAGCAGTACTTC	CSVTILLGVGSYEQYF
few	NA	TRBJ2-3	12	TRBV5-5	TGTGCCAGCAGCTTAAAAAGAGATACGCAGTATTTT	CASSLKRDTQYF
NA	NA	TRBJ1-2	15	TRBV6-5	TGTGCCAGCAGTCTGCGGACAGTCCTAGGCTATGGCTACACCTTC	CASSLRTVLGYGYTF
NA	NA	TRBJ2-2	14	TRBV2	TGTGCCAGCAGAGGACGGACGAACACCGGGGAGCTGTTTTTT	CASRGRTNTGELFF
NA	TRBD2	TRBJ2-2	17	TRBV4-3	TGCGCCAGCAGCCAAGAAAGTAGCGGGAGTTGGACCGGGGAGCTGTTTTTT	CASSQESSGSWTGELFF
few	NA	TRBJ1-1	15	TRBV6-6	TGTGCCAGCAGTTACGGGCGGAGAGGAAACACTGAAGCTTTCTTT	CASSYGRRGNTEAFF
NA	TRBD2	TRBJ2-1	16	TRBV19	TGTGCCAGTAGTATAGGTCTAGCGGGAGGCAACAATGAGCAGTTCTTC	CASSIGLAGGNNEQFF
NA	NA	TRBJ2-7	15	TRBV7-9	TGTGCCAGCAGCTTAGGGACAACGAGCTCCTACGAGCAGTACTTC	CASSLGTTSSYEQYF
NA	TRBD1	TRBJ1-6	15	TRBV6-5	TGTGCCTCTTCCCCCTCCGGGACAGGGGAATCACCCCTCCACTTT	CASSPSGTGESPLHF
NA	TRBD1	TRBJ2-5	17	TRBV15	TGTGCCACCAGCAGAGCCCCGACAGGGGGAGGGGGAGAGACCCAGTACTTC	CATSRAPTGGGGETQYF
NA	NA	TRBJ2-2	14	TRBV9	TGTGCCAGCGGAGTCGGGCAAACCCCGGGGGAGCTGTTTTTT	CASGVGQTPGELFF
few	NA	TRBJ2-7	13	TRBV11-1	TGTGCCAGCAGCTTAGACAGGGTAAACGAGCAGTACTTC	CASSLDRVNEQYF
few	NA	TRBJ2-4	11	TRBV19	TGTGCCAGTAGTTTGCAGAACATTCAGTACTTC	CASSLQNIQYF
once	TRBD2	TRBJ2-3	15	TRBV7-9	TGTGCCAGCAGCCAGGGACTAGCGCCGACAGGAACGCAGTATTTT	CASSQGLAPTGTQYF
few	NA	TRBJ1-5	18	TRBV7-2	TGTGCCAGCAGCCCCACCCCAATAGGGGCAGGTAACAATCAGCCCCAGCATTTT	CASSPTPIGAGNNQPQHF
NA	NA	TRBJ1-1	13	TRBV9	TGTGCCAGCAACGCAGACGGACACACTGAAGCTTTCTTT	CASNADGHTEAFF
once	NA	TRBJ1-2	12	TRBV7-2	TGTGCCAGCAGCTTCCGGACGGATGGCTACACCTTC	CASSFRTDGYTF
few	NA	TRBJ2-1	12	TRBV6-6	TGTGCCAGCAGTCCCACGTACAATGAGCAGTTCTTC	CASSPTYNEQFF
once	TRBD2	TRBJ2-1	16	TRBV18	TGTGCCAGCTCACCACTGCTAGCGGACTCCTACAATGAGCAGTTCTTC	CASSPLLADSYNEQFF
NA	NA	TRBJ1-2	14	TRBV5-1	TGCGCCAGCAGCTTGGCGGTCAGGGGAAATGGCTACACCTTC	CASSLAVRGNGYTF
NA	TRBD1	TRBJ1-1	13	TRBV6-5	TGTGCCAGCAGTCCTGGACAGGTCACTGAAGCTTTCTTT	CASSPGQVTEAFF
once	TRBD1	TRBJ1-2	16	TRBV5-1	TGCGCCAGCAGCCTGGGACAGCCCGGCGGGGGGTATGGCTACACCTTC	CASSLGQPGGGYGYTF
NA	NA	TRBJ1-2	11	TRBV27	TGTGCCAGCAGTGGCGGGTTCGGCTACACCTTC	CASSGGFGYTF
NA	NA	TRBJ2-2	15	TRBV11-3	TGTGCCAGCAGCTCAAGGGTTACCGCACCCGGGGAGCTGTTTTTT	CASSSRVTAPGELFF
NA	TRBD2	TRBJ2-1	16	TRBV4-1	TGCGCCAGCAGCCCCGTACAAGCGGGAGGAATCAATGAGCAGTTCTTC	CASSPVQAGGINEQFF
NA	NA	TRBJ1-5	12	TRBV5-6	TGTGCCAGCAGCTCGAGGGATCAGCCCCAGCATTTT	CASSSRDQPQHF
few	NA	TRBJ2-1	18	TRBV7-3	TGTGCCAGCAGCTTAAGGGGGGACTCAAATACCCTCCACAATGAGCAGTTCTTC	CASSLRGDSNTLHNEQFF
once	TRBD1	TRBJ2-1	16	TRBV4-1	TGCGCCAGCAGCCAAGATGGGACAGGCTCCTACAATGAGCAGTTCTTC	CASSQDGTGSYNEQFF
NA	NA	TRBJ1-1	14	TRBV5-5	TGTGCCAGCAGCTTGGTAGGGGGGAACACTGAAGCTTTCTTT	CASSLVGGNTEAFF
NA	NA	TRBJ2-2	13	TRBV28	TGTGCCAGCAGTTTAAAGAACACCGGGGAGCTGTTTTTT	CASSLKNTGELFF
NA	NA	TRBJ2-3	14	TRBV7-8	TGTGCCAGCAGCCGAGTAGCCCCCACAGATACGCAGTATTTT	CASSRVAPTDTQYF
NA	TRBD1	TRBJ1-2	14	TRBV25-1	TGTGCCAGCAGTGAAGGGACAGGGGCAAGGGGCTACACCTTC	CASSEGTGARGYTF
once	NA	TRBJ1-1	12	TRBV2	TGTGCCAGCAGTGCGTCCCATATAGTAGCTTTCTTT	CASSASHIVAFF
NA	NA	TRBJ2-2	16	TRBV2	TGTGCCAGCTTAGCGTCCGGCTTTGACCACACCGGGGAGCTGTTTTTT	CASLASGFDHTGELFF
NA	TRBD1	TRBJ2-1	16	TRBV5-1	TGCGCCAGCAGCTCCCGGACAGGGGCCGCTTCCAATGAGCAGTTCTTC	CASSSRTGAASNEQFF
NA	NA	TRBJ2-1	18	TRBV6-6	TGTGCCAGCAGTCCTCCTCGTGGGCTGGGGTCCTCCTACAATGAGCAGTTCTTC	CASSPPRGLGSSYNEQFF
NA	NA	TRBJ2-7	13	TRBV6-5	TGTGCCAGCAGCCCCCCGGGTCGCTACGAGCAGTACTTC	CASSPPGRYEQYF
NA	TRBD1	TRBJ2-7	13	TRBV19	TGTGCCAGTAGTGGGACAGGGTCCTACGAGCAGTACTTC	CASSGTGSYEQYF
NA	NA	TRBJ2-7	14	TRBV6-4	TGTGCCAGCAGCCTCGAGGGGGGCGTCTACGAGCAGTACTTC	CASSLEGGVYEQYF